This is a list of T cell receptor beta chains from one sample in a study of high-grade serous ovarian cancer treatment subgroups. Profiled with immunoSEQ multiplex PCR; TCRdb holds only in-frame clones, not every one. The repertoire holds several thousand clones, with around 72% as singletons. Material for sequencing was tumor tissue. The receptors come from a human donor with high-grade serous ovarian cancer. Each CDR3 is given with its conserved first and last residue. The D gene is left open where the match is weak. Only part of the rows carry a size: once, few, many, or a class if the clone is expanded.

TRBJ1-3	-	-	TRBV9	CASSVGEGSSGNTIYF	TGTGCCAGCAGCGTCGGGGAGGGATCCTCTGGAAACACCATATATTTT
TRBJ1-1	-	TRBD1	TRBV7-9	CASSLTGLATEAFF	TGTGCCAGCAGCCTGACAGGGCTAGCCACTGAAGCTTTCTTT
TRBJ1-1	-	-	TRBV7-9	CASSLEAGWGPEAFF	TGTGCCAGCAGCTTAGAGGCCGGATGGGGACCCGAAGCTTTCTTT
TRBJ1-3	few	-	TRBV28	CASSSKRGQIGNTIYF	TGTGCCAGCAGCTCCAAACGGGGGCAGATTGGAAACACCATATATTTT
TRBJ1-4	-	-	TRBV4-1	CASSLGTVATNEKLFF	TGCGCCAGCAGCCTTGGGACCGTTGCAACTAATGAAAAACTGTTTTTT
TRBJ2-2	few	TRBD2	TRBV18	CASSPGNRGGTVTGELFF	TGTGCCAGCTCACCAGGGAATCGCGGGGGGACCGTCACCGGGGAGCTGTTTTTT
TRBJ1-1	-	-	TRBV14	CASSQDAGEAFF	TGTGCCAGCAGCCAAGATGCAGGTGAAGCTTTCTTT
TRBJ2-4	few	TRBD1	TRBV7-8	CASSWGSWTGGTGNIQYF	TGTGCCAGCAGCTGGGGTAGTTGGACAGGGGGCACAGGGAACATTCAGTACTTC
TRBJ2-5	-	-	TRBV5-8	CASSPLARETQYF	TGTGCCAGCAGCCCACTAGCCAGAGAGACCCAGTACTTC
TRBJ1-1	-	-	TRBV19	CASSLRGPEAFF	TGTGCCAGTAGCCTCCGTGGCCCTGAAGCTTTCTTT
TRBJ2-2	-	-	TRBV5-5	CASSFGVGELFF	TGTGCCAGCAGCTTCGGTGTCGGGGAGCTGTTTTTT
TRBJ1-5	few	TRBD1	TRBV6-1	CASSEMGTGPPQHF	TGTGCCAGCAGTGAAATGGGGACAGGTCCGCCCCAGCATTTT
TRBJ2-3	-	-	TRBV6-5	CASSYSGRAPGDTQYF	TGTGCCAGCAGTTACTCGGGCAGGGCCCCGGGAGATACGCAGTATTTT
TRBJ1-2	-	-	TRBV5-6	CASSLGQGPNYGYTF	TGTGCCAGCAGCTTGGGGCAGGGGCCTAACTATGGCTACACCTTC
TRBJ1-1	-	-	TRBV21-1	CASSSRRLDSLNTEAFF	TGTGCCAGCAGCTCCCGTCGTTTGGACAGCCTCAACACTGAAGCTTTCTTT
TRBJ1-5	-	TRBD1	TRBV6-5	CASSYSQGAGNQHF	TGTGCCAGCAGTTACTCGCAGGGGGCCGGCAACCAGCATTTT
TRBJ2-7	once	-	TRBV7-2	CASGGFYYEQYF	TGTGCCAGCGGCGGATTCTACTACGAGCAGTACTTC
TRBJ2-5	-	TRBD2	TRBV7-9	CASSLLAGVGETQYF	TGTGCCAGCAGCTTACTAGCGGGAGTAGGGGAGACCCAGTACTTC
TRBJ2-3	-	TRBD2	TRBV4-2	CASSQVDGRATDTQYF	TGTGCCAGCAGCCAAGTGGACGGGAGGGCGACAGATACGCAGTATTTT
TRBJ2-1	-	-	TRBV11-3	CASSAGLRSRGPSYNEQFF	TGTGCCAGCAGCGCGGGACTTCGTTCGCGGGGTCCCTCCTACAATGAGCAGTTCTTC
TRBJ2-2	-	TRBD2	TRBV2	CASRGLAGETGELFF	TGTGCCAGCAGAGGACTAGCGGGAGAAACCGGGGAGCTGTTTTTT
TRBJ2-5	-	TRBD1	TRBV7-9	CASSLGDRAGETQYF	TGTGCCAGCAGCTTAGGGGACAGGGCAGGGGAGACCCAGTACTTC
TRBJ2-1	-	TRBD1	TRBV5-1	CASSLGQGTYEQFF	TGCGCCAGCAGCCTAGGACAGGGGACGTATGAGCAGTTCTTC
TRBJ1-3	-	-	TRBV9	CASSVWGGEASGNTIYF	TGTGCCAGCAGCGTATGGGGGGGGGAGGCGTCTGGAAACACCATATATTTT
TRBJ2-3	-	-	TRBV5-4	CASRISTDTQYF	TGTGCCAGCAGAATAAGCACAGATACGCAGTATTTT
TRBJ2-7	-	-	TRBV6-6	CASSLLSNGGEQYF	TGTGCCAGCAGTCTTCTCTCGAACGGCGGCGAGCAGTACTTC
TRBJ2-7	-	-	TRBV4-2	CASSQEGGTSDYEQYF	TGTGCCAGCAGCCAAGAGGGAGGAACCTCCGACTACGAGCAGTACTTC
TRBJ2-2	-	-	TRBV28	CASSPSPTGELFF	TGTGCCAGCAGTCCATCACCCACCGGGGAGCTGTTTTTT